The present T cell receptor (beta chain) was sequenced within a study of PD-1 blockade in classical Hodgkin lymphoma (TCRdb year 2020). Some background on the complete study: Nivolumab dosing was 3 mg/kg intravenously every 2 weeks, continuing until either disease progression or unacceptable toxicity. The study used CyTOF and TCR beta sequencing to define a peripheral blood immune signature of response to PD-1 blockade in classical Hodgkin lymphoma. Study-wide conclusions, independent of this receptor: Baseline diversity similar to that of newly diagnosed patients was observed in trial patients achieving complete response, whereas significantly lower diversity was observed in partial responders and progressors. Lower diversity was observed in patients in whom nivolumab was started less than 1 year after ASCT, and these patients were excluded from later analyses so that confounding by immune reconstitution would be avoided. CD4+ but not CD8+ TCR diversity rose significantly by C4D1 (p=0.0027 vs p=0.16), most apparent in complete responders (p=0.02). The study was restricted to a single clinical trial cohort, and the causes of repertoire differences, possibly disease activity or prior therapy, were left undefined. Baseline TCR diversity was reported to be lower in newly diagnosed patients than in healthy donors and to be lower still in relapsed/refractory patients.

Turning to this clone: The clone's antigen remains unknown. Per-nucleotide qualities are absent, and no much larger clonotype sits a single base away.

The trim is 5 bases for V and 4 bases for J, with a gap of 12 bases between the germline ends. The CDR3 covers 14 residues, taking in both the cysteine and the phenylalanine. Of all the DNA, just the CDR3 is kept, 42 bases in frame from base 1. According to the germline V gene, CDR1 reads MNHEY and CDR2 reads SVGAGI. What the time point label conveys for this sample: cycle 2 day 1 (C2D1) of nivolumab. Every trial patient had relapsed following autologous stem cell transplantation, and prior brentuximab vedotin exposure was what differed among cohorts A, B and C. The trial cohort was composed of 56 patients with relapsed/refractory classical Hodgkin lymphoma, for whom complete response, partial response or progressive disease was recorded as best overall response. Trial patients were treated with single-agent nivolumab in the multi-cohort phase II CheckMate 205 trial. An independent review committee assessed best overall response by applying the 2007 International Working Group response criteria. Trial PBMCs were obtained immediately prior to nivolumab initiation (C1D1) and on therapy at cycle 2 day 1 and cycle 4 day 1. Peripheral blood was collected in 8 mL Vacutainer Cell Preparation Tubes, from which PBMCs were isolated by centrifugation and then cryopreserved.

Genomic DNA was extracted with the Qiagen DNeasy kit from unsorted PBMCs and from negatively selected CD4+ and CD8+ fractions. Amplification of TCR beta CDR3 regions was done by immunoSEQ multiplex PCR with primers that anneal to V and J segments. A synthetic immune receptor repertoire was used to minimize amplification bias, and any remaining bias was removed computationally after sequencing. As for the original processing: Repertoire diversity was quantified as the Shannon entropy index using custom Python scripts. Unsorted, CD4+ and CD8+ repertoires were analyzed separately, except in combined analyses where CD4+ and CD8+ sequences were merged in silico. A clone counted as expanded when the clone's frequency after treatment rose at least 2-fold relative to C1D1, and clones undetected at baseline were given a pseudocount of 0.5. Singleton clones were defined as clones with 0 or 1 copy at C1D1, and non-singleton clones were defined as clones with 2 or more copies. Clones expanded in unsorted samples were labelled as CD4+, CD8+ or unknown by matching protein sequences in sorted samples from the same patient. Wilcoxon tests were applied to paired samples to test diversity changes from C1D1 to C4D1. TCRdb limited this immuneACCESS table to in-frame rearrangements with V and J called. A share of clones is missing; checked studies link under half to unresolved V genes, and the rest is unexplained. The V and J calls and clone size are taken from that table; D and trimming were inferred from the DNA. For this sample the table gives 20,000 to 25,000 clones, of which roughly 80% were detected only once. About 8% of the sample lies in the top ten.

The clonotype comes from a human donor with classical Hodgkin lymphoma. Material: peripheral blood mononuclear cells (PBMCs), obtained before the second cycle of nivolumab. Rearrangement joined TRBV6-5 to TRBJ1-5; the D gene remains uncertain. Here the CDR3 is given as CASSPGPRNQPQHF. The DNA sequence reads TGTGCCAGCAGTCCGGGCCCAAGGAATCAGCCCCAGCATTTT.